This TCR beta chain was identified in a study of CD8 T cells in Susac syndrome. Sequencing of TCR beta was performed on blood CD8+ T cells and on blood CD4+ T cells. Healthy donors constituted the control group, matched for age and sex. FACS enriched CD8+ TEMRA cells, while bulk CD8+ and CD4+ were negatively isolated. CDR1 and CDR2 (germline): MDHEN, SYDVKM. This CDR3 comprises 12 residues. Random hexamers primed reverse transcription of roughly 0.45 to 1 ug RNA. TCR beta CDR3 was amplified by immunoSEQ covering 54 Vbeta and 13 Jbeta. One entry per CDR3 protein, called by TCRdb with MiXCR from the immunoSEQ multiplex PCR reads. The sample has 180,000 or so distinct CDR3 sequences, approximately 96% seen once.

The sequence came from a human donor in good health. Specimen: CD4+ T cells from PBMCs. The rearrangement links TRBV28 to TRBJ1-6, with a tentative D call TRBD1 (6 bases). Here the CDR3 reads CTAGQPNSPLHF. CDR3 nucleotides: TGTACTGCTGGACAGCCTAATTCACCCCTCCACTTT.